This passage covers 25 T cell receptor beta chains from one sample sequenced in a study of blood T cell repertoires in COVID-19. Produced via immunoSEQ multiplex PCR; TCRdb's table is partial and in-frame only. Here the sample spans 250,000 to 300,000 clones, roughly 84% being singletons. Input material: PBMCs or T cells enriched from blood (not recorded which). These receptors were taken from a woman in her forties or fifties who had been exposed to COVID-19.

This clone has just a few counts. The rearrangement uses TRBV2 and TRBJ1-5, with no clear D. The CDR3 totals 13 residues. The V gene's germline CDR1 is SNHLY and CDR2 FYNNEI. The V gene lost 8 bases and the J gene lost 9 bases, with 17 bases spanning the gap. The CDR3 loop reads CASAFDPRGPQHF. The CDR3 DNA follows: TGTGCCAGCGCCTTCGACCCGCGGGGGCCCCAGCATTTT.

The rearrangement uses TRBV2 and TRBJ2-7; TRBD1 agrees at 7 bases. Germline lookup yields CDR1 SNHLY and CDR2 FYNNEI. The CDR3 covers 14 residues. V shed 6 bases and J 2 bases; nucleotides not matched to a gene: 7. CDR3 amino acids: CASRPGQAAYEQYF. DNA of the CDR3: TGTGCCAGCAGACCCGGACAGGCCGCCTACGAGCAGTACTTC. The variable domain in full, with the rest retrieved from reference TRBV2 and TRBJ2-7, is EPEVTQTPSHQVTQMGQEVILRCVPISNHLYFYWYRQILGQKVEFLVSFYNNEISEKSEIFDDQFSVERPDGSNFTLKIRSTKLEDSAMYFCASRPGQAAYEQYFGPGTRLTVT.

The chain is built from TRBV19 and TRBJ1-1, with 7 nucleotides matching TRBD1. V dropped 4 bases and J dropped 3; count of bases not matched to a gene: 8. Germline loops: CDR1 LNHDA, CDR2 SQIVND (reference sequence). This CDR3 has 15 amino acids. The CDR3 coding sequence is TGTGCCAGTAGTAGAGTAGACAGGGACTACACTGAAGCTTTCTTT. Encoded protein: CASSRVDRDYTEAFF.

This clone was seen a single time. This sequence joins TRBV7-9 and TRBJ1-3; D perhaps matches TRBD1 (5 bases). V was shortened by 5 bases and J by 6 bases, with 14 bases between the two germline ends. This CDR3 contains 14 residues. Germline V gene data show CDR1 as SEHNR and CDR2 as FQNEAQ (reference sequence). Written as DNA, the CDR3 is TGTGCCAGCAGCCGCGGAACCAGGGAAAACACCATATATTTT. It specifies CASSRGTRENTIYF. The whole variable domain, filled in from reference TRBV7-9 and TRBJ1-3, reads DTGVSQNPRHKITKRGQNVTFRCDPISEHNRLYWYRQTLGQGPEFLTYFQNEAQLEKSRLLSDRFSAERPKGSFSTLEIQRTEQGDSAMYLCASSRGTRENTIYFGEGSWLTVV.

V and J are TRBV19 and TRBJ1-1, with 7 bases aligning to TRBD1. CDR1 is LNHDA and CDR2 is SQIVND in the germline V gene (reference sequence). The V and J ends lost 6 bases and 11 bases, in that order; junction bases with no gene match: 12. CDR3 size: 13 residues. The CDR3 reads CASSPRDSQPAFF. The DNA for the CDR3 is TGTGCCAGTAGCCCCAGGGACAGTCAACCCGCTTTCTTT. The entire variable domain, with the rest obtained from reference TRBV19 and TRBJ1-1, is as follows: DGGITQSPKYLFRKEGQNVTLSCEQNLNHDAMYWYRQDPGQGLRLIYYSQIVNDFQKGDIAEGYSVSREKKESFPLTVTSAQKNPTAFYLCASSPRDSQPAFFGQGTRLTVV.

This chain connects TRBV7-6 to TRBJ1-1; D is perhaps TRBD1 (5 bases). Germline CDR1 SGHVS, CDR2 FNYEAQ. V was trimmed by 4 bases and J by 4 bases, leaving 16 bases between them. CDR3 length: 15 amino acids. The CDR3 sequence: CASSSSLGQSTEAFF. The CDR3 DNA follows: TGTGCCAGCAGCTCCTCCCTCGGACAATCCACTGAAGCTTTCTTT.

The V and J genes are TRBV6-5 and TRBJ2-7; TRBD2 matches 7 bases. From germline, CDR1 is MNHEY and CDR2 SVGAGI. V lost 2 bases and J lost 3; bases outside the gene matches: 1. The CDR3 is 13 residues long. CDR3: CASSYGGSYEQYF. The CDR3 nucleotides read TGTGCCAGCAGTTACGGCGGGAGCTACGAGCAGTACTTC.

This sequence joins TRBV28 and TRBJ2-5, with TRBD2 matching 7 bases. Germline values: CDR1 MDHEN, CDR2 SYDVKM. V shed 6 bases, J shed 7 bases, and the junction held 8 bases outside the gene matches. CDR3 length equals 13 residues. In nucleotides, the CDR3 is TGTGCCAGCAGCCTATCGGGGGGAGTGACCCAGTACTTC. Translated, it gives CASSLSGGVTQYF. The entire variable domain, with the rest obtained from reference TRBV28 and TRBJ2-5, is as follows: DVKVTQSSRYLVKRTGEKVFLECVQDMDHENMFWYRQDPGLGLRLIYFSYDVKMKEKGDIPEGYSVSREKKERFSLILESASTNQTSMYLCASSLSGGVTQYFGPGTRLLVL.

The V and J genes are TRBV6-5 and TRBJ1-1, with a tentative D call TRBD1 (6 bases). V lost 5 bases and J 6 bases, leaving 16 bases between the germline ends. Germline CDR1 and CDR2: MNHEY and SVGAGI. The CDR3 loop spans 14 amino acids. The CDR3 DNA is TGTGCCAGCAGTAAATCGAAGGCAGGGGCTGAAGCTTTCTTT. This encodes CASSKSKAGAEAFF.

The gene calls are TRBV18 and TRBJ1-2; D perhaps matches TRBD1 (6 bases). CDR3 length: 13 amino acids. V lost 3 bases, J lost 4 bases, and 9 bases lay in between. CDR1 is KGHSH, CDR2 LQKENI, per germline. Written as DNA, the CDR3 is TGTGCCAGCTCACCGGACAGCACCTATGGCTACACCTTC. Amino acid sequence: CASSPDSTYGYTF.

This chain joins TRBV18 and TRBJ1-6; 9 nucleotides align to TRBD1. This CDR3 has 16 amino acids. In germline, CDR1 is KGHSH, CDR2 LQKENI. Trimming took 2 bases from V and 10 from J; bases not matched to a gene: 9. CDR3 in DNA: TGTGCCAGCTCACCATTGGGGGACAGGGAACGATCACCCCTCCACTTT. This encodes CASSPLGDRERSPLHF.

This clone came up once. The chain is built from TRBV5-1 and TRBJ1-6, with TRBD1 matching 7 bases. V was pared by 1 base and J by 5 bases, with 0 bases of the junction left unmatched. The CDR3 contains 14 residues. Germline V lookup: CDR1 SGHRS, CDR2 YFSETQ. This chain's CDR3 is CASSLTGDNSPLHF. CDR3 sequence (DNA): TGCGCCAGCAGCTTGACAGGGGATAATTCACCCCTCCACTTT.

The CDR3 region is CASSQWGVGFTEAFF. DNA for the CDR3: TGTGCCAGCAGCCAATGGGGAGTAGGTTTCACTGAAGCTTTCTTT. V and J are TRBV3-1 (or the pseudogene TRBV3-2) and TRBJ1-1; D gene ambiguous. There are 15 residues in the CDR3. V lost 2 bases to trimming and J lost 4 bases, with 14 bases between them. Germline V CDR1 and CDR2: LGHDT, YNNKEL (reference sequence).

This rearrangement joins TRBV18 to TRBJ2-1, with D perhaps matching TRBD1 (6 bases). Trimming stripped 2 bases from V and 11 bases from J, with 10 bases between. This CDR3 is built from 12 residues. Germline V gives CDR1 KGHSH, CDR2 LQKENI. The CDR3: CASSPGGPKQFF. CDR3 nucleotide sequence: TGTGCCAGCTCACCAGGGGGCCCAAAGCAGTTCTTC.

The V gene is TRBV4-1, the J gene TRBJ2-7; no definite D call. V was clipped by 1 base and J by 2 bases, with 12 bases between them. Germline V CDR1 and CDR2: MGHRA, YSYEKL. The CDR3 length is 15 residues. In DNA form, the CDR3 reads TGCGCCAGCAGCCAAGGAGCCGTCAAGACCTACGAGCAGTACTTC. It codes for CASSQGAVKTYEQYF.

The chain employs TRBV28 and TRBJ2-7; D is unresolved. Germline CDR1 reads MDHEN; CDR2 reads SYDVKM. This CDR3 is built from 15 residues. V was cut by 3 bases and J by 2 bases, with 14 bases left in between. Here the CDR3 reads CASSFGGIETYEQYF. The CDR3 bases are TGTGCCAGCAGTTTTGGCGGTATAGAGACCTACGAGCAGTACTTC.

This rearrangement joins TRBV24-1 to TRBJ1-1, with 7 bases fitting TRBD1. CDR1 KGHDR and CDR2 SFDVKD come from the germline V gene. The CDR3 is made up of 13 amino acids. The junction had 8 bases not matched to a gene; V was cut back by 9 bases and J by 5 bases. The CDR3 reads CATSQTGETEAFF. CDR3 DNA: TGTGCCACCTCTCAAACAGGGGAAACTGAAGCTTTCTTT.

The CDR3 here is CASSQVRGAEQYF. DNA of the CDR3: TGTGCCAGCAGCCAAGTCCGTGGGGCCGAGCAGTACTTC. The chain uses TRBV5-4 and TRBJ2-7; D perhaps matches TRBD1 (5 bases). CDR3 length: 13 amino acids. The ends were cut back, 4 bases at V and 6 bases at J, with 14 bases in the middle. Germline lookup yields CDR1 SGHNT and CDR2 YYREEE (reference sequence).

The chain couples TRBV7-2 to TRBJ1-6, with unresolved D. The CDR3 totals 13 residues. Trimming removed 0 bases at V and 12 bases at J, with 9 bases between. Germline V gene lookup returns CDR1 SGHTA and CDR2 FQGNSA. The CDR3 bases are TGTGCCAGCAGCTTAGCCAGGTACGGACCCCTCCACTTT. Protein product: CASSLARYGPLHF.

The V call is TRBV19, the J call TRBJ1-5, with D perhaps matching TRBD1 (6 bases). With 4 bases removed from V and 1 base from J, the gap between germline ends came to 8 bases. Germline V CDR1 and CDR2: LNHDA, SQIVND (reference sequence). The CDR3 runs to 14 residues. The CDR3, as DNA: TGTGCCAGTAGTAGACAGGAGAGCAATCAGCCCCAGCATTTT. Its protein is CASSRQESNQPQHF. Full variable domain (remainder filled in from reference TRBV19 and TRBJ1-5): DGGITQSPKYLFRKEGQNVTLSCEQNLNHDAMYWYRQDPGQGLRLIYYSQIVNDFQKGDIAEGYSVSREKKESFPLTVTSAQKNPTAFYLCASSRQESNQPQHFGDGTRLSIL.

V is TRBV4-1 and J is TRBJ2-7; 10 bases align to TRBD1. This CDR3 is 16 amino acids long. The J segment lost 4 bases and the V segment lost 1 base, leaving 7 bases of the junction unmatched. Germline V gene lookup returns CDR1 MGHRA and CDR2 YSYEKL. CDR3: CASSQGLGTGVYEQYF. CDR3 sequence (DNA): TGCGCCAGCAGCCAAGGGCTGGGGACAGGGGTTTACGAGCAGTACTTC.

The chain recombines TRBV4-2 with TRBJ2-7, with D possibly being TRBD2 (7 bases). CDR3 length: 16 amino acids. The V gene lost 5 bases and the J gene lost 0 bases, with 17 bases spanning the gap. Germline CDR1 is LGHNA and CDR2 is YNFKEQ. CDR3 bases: TGTGCCAGCAGCAATTGGGGGGGGCCCAGCTCCTACGAGCAGTACTTC. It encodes CASSNWGGPSSYEQYF.

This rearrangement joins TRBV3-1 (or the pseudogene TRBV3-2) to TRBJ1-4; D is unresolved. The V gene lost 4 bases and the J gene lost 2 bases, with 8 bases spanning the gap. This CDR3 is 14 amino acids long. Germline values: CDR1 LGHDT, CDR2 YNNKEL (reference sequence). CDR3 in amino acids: CASSLTWTNEKLFF. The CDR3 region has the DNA TGTGCCAGCAGCCTTACATGGACTAATGAAAAACTGTTTTTT.

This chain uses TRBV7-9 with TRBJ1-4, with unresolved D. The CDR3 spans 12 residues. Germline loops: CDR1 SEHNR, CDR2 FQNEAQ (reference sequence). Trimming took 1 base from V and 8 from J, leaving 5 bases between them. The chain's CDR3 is CASSLDSEKLFF. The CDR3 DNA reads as TGTGCCAGCAGCTTAGATTCAGAAAAACTGTTTTTT.

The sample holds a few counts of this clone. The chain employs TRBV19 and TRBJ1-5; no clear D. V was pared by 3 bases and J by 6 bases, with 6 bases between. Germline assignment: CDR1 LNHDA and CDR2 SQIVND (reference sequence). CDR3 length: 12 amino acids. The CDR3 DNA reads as TGTGCCAGTAGTATCGAGTCTCAGCCCCAGCATTTT. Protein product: CASSIESQPQHF.